This passage covers 5 T cell receptor beta chains from one sample sequenced in a study of blood T cell repertoires in COVID-19. The data were produced by immunoSEQ multiplex PCR, yet TCRdb's version contains in-frame clones alone and is incomplete. The sample holds around 300,000 clones; around 90% are singletons and the top ten take around 0.92%. The sample was PBMCs or T cells enriched from blood (not recorded which). Source of these receptors: a woman aged 30 to 39 who had recovered from COVID-19.

This rearrangement joins TRBV7-8 to TRBJ2-4, with 7 bases matching TRBD2. Germline V gene data show CDR1 as SGHVS and CDR2 as FQNEAQ. Trimming took 5 bases from V and 4 from J; bases not matched to a gene: 8. The CDR3 totals 15 residues. CDR3: CASSTGGSIKNIQYF. The CDR3 DNA sequence: TGTGCCAGCAGCACCGGGGGGTCCATAAAAAACATTCAGTACTTC.

CDR3 in DNA: TGTGCCAGCAGCGAGAGAAGCTACAATGAGCAGTTCTTC. Its protein is CASSERSYNEQFF. The chain couples TRBV9 to TRBJ2-1; D not certain. Trimming pared 3 bases from V and 3 bases from J, leaving 7 bases between. The CDR3 consists of 13 residues. Germline V CDR1 and CDR2: SGDLS, YYNGEE.

CDR3 coding DNA: TGTGCCAGCAGCCACACAGGGAGCTCCTACAATGAGCAGTTCTTC. Translation: CASSHTGSSYNEQFF. The chain uses TRBV6-5 and TRBJ2-1, with D possibly matching TRBD1 (6 bases). The germline V gene has CDR1 MNHEY and CDR2 SVGAGI. The CDR3 runs to 15 residues. V was shortened by 6 bases and J by 0 bases, with 12 bases between the two germline ends.

CDR3 sequence (DNA): TGTGCCAGCAGCTTCAGGATATCCTACGAGCAGTACTTC. Its protein product is CASSFRISYEQYF. This chain links TRBV5-6 with TRBJ2-7; D is uncertain. This CDR3 region has 13 residues. Germline V lookup: CDR1 SGHDT, CDR2 YYEEEE. Trimming removed 2 bases from V and 1 base from J, with 7 bases in between.

The sample holds a few counts of this clone. V usage is TRBV12-3 or TRBV12-4 and J usage is TRBJ1-1; possible D gene TRBD1, 5 bases. This CDR3 contains 13 residues. V shed 5 bases and J shed 4 bases, with 11 bases lying between them. The CDR3 reads CASSIAGGTEAFF. CDR3 nucleotide sequence: TGTGCCAGCAGTATCGCCGGGGGCACTGAAGCTTTCTTT.